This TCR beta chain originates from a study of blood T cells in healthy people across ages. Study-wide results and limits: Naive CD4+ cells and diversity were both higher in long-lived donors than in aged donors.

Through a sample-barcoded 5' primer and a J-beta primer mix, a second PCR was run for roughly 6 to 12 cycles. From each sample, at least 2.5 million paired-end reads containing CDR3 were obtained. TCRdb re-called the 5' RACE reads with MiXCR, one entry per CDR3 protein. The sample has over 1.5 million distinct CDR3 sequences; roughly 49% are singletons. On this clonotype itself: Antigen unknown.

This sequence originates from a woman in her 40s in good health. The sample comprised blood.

Written as DNA, the CDR3 is TGCAGCGCTGATGGACGGGCAGAGACCCAGTACTTC. This encodes CSADGRAETQYF. The chain is built from TRBV29-1 and TRBJ2-5; D is uncertain. The ends were cut back, 7 bases at V and 4 bases at J, with 13 bases in the middle. The CDR3 is 12 residues long. Germline V lookup: CDR1 SQVTM, CDR2 ANQGSEA.